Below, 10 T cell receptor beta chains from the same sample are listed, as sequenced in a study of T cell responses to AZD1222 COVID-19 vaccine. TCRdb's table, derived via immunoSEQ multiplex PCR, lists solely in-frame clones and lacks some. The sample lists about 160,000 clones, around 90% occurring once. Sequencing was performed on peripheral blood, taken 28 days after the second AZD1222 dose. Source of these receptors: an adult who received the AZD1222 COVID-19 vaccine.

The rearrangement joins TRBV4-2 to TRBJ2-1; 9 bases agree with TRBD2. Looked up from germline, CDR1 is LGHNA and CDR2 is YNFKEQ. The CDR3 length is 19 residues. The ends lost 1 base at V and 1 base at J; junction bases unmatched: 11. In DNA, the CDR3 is TGTGCCAGCAGCCAAGTGGCAAGCGGGAGGACCGAGTCCTACAATGAGCAGTTCTTC. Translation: CASSQVASGRTESYNEQFF.

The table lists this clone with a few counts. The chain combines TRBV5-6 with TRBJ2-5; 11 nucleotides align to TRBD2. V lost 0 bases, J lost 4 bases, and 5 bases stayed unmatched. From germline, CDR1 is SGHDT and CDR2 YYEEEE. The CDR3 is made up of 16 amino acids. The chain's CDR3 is CASSLAVGLAGETQYF. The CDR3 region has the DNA TGTGCCAGCAGCTTGGCCGTCGGACTAGCGGGAGAGACCCAGTACTTC.

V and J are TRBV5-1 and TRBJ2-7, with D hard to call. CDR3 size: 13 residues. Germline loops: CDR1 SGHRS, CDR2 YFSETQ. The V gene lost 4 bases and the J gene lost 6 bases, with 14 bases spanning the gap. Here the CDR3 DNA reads TGCGCCAGCAGCCAACCAGGCCCAGGCGAGCAGTACTTC. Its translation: CASSQPGPGEQYF.

The CDR3: CASSGTGGRDGYTF. DNA for the CDR3: TGTGCCAGCAGCGGGACAGGGGGAAGAGATGGCTACACCTTC. The chain is built from TRBV2 and TRBJ1-2, with 11 bases lining up with TRBD1. The ends lost 6 bases at V and 6 bases at J; junction bases unmatched: 6. The CDR3 has 14 residues. Germline loops: CDR1 SNHLY, CDR2 FYNNEI.

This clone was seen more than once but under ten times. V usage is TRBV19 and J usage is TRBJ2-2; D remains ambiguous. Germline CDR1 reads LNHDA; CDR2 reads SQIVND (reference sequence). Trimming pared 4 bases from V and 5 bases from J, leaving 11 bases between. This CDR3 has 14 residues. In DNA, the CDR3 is TGTGCCAGTAGTACCAACCCGATTACCGGGGAGCTGTTTTTT. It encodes CASSTNPITGELFF.

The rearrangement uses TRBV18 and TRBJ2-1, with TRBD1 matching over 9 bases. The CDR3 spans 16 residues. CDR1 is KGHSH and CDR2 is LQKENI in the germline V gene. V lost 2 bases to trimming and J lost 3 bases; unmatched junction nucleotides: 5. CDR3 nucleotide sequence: TGTGCCAGCTCACCATACGGGACAGGGAACTACAATGAGCAGTTCTTC. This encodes CASSPYGTGNYNEQFF.

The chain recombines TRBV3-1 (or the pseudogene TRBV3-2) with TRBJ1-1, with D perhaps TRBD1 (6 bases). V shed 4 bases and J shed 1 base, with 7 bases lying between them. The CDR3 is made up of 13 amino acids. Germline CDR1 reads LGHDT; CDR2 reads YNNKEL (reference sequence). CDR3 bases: TGTGCCAGCAGCCTAGGGGGGAACACTGAAGCTTTCTTT. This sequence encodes CASSLGGNTEAFF.

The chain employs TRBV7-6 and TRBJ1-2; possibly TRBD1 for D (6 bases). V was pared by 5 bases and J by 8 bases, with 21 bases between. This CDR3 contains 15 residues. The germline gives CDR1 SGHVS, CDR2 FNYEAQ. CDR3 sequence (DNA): TGTGCCAGCAGCGAAGGGTCAACGGGGGCGCAGGGCTACACCTTC. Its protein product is CASSEGSTGAQGYTF.

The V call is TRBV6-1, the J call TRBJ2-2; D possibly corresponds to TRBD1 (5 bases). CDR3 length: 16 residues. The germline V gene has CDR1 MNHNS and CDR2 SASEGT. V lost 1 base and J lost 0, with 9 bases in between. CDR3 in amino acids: CASSEVGATNTGELFF. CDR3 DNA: TGTGCCAGCAGTGAAGTTGGGGCGACGAACACCGGGGAGCTGTTTTTT.

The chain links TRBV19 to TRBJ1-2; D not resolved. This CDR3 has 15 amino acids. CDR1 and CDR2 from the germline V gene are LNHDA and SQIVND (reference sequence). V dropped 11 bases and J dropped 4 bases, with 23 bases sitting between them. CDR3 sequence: CAVRPSDTTFYGYTF. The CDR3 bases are TGTGCCGTAAGACCCTCCGATACAACTTTCTATGGCTACACCTTC.